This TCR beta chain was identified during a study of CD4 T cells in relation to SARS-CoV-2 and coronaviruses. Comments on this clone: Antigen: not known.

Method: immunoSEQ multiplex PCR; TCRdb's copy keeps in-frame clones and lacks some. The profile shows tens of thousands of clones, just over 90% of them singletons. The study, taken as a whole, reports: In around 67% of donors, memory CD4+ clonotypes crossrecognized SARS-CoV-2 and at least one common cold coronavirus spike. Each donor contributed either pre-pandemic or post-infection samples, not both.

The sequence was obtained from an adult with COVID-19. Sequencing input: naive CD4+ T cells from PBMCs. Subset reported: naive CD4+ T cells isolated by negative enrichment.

CDR3 sequence (DNA): TGTGCCAGCAGCATGGGACTAACGAGCGAGACCCAGTACTTC. It translates to CASSMGLTSETQYF. V gene TRBV11-2 combines with J gene TRBJ2-5, with 7 bases fitting TRBD2. The length of the CDR3 is 14 residues. The V gene's germline CDR1 is SGHAT and CDR2 FQNNGV. Trimming took 5 bases from V and 5 from J; bases not matched to a gene: 8.